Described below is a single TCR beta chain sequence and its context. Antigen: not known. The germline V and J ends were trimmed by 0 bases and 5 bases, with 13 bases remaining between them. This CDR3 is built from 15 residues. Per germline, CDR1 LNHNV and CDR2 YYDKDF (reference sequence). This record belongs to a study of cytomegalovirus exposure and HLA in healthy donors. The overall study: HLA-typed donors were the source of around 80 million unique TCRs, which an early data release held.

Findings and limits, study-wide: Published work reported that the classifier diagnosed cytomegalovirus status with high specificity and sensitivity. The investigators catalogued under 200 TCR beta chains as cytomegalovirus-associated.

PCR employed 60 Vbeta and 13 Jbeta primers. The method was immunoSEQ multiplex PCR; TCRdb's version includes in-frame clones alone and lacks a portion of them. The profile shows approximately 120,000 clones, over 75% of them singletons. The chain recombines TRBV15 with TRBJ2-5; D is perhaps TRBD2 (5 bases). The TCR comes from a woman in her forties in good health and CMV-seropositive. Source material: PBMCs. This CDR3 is CATSRDGGNGETQYF. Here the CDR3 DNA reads TGTGCCACCAGCAGAGACGGAGGAAATGGGGAGACCCAGTACTTC.